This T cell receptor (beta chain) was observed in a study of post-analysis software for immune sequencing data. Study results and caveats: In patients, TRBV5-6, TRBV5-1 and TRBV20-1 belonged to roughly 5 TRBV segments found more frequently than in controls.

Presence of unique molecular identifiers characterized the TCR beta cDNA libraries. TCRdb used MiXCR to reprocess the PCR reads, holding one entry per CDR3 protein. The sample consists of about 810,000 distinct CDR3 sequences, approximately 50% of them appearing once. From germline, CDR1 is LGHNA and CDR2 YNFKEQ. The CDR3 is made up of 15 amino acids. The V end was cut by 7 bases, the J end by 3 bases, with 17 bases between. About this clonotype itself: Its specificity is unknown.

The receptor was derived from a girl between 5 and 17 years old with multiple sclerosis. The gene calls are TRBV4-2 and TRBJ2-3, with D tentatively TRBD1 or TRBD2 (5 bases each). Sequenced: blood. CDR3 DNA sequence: TGTGCCAGCAACCCTCGGGTGGGGGAGACAGATACGCAGTATTTT. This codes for CASNPRVGETDTQYF.